The present T cell receptor beta chain was sequenced within a study of CD8 T cells in Susac syndrome. With random hexamers, reverse transcription was performed on about 0.5 to 1 ug of RNA. TCRdb ran MiXCR on the immunoSEQ multiplex PCR reads and lists one entry per CDR3 protein. The profile shows about 120,000 distinct CDR3 sequences, 85% to 95% of them singletons. The CDR3 is 19 residues long. Germline V gene data show CDR1 as LGHNA and CDR2 as YSLEER. The V gene end was trimmed by 0 bases and the J gene end by 0 bases; junction bases not matched to a gene: 7. The source of this sequence is a human donor in good health. Material: CD4+ T cells from PBMCs. The chain combines TRBV4-3 with TRBJ2-4, with 11 bases lining up with TRBD1. CDR3 in amino acids: CASSQEGTGGFLAKNIQYF. The CDR3, as DNA: TGCGCCAGCAGCCAAGAAGGGACAGGGGGTTTTCTAGCCAAAAACATTCAGTACTTC.